The rows below give T cell receptor beta chains drawn from one sample of a study of control samples from healthy donors and cancer patients. Produced via immunoSEQ multiplex PCR; TCRdb's table is partial and in-frame only. The sample holds under 150,000 clones, roughly nine tenths seen once. What was sequenced was blood. These receptors all come from a woman in her 30s in good health. Each CDR3 is given with its conserved first and last residue. D genes are given only for firm matches. Clone size is not always given. Where it is, it says once, few, many or a class for expanded clones.

TRBJ1-1,TRBV3-1/TRBV3-2,-,-,TGTGCCAGCAGCCAACGGACAGTTAACGCTGAAGCTTTCTTT,CASSQRTVNAEAFF
TRBJ2-3,TRBV3-1/TRBV3-2,-,-,TGTGCCAGCAGCCAGCAAGCCACAGCCGGGCCCCTTACGCAGTATTTT,CASSQQATAGPLTQYF
TRBJ1-4,TRBV5-1,-,-,TGCGCCAGCAGCTTGGGGAATTCTAATGAAAAACTGTTTTTT,CASSLGNSNEKLFF
TRBJ1-1,TRBV12-3/TRBV12-4,-,-,TGTGCCAGCAGTTTAGAGCTGAGGGAAGCTTTCTTT,CASSLELREAFF
TRBJ2-1,TRBV6-5,TRBD2,-,TGTGCCAGCGCGGGGGGCCGGGATAATGAGCAGTTCTTC,CASAGGRDNEQFF
TRBJ1-5,TRBV6-2/TRBV6-3,TRBD1,-,TGTGCCAGCAGTAGGTTTTTCCAGGGGGCTGGACCCCAGCATTTT,CASSRFFQGAGPQHF
TRBJ1-1,TRBV5-1,TRBD1,few,TGCGCCAGCAGCCCCGGGACAGGGGGCACTGAAGCTTTCTTT,CASSPGTGGTEAFF
TRBJ2-3,TRBV18,TRBD2,-,TGTGCCAGCTCACGGTCGCGGGAGGGCCGCGGCACAGATACGCAGTATTTT,CASSRSREGRGTDTQYF
TRBJ1-1,TRBV12-3/TRBV12-4,-,-,TGTGCCAGCAGTTTGATAGGAGGAACTGAAGCTTTCTTT,CASSLIGGTEAFF
TRBJ1-1,TRBV15,-,few,TGTGCCACCAGCAGAGATAGACCCACTGAAGCTTTCTTT,CATSRDRPTEAFF
TRBJ1-2,TRBV6-5,-,-,TGTGCCAGCAGCTCCCTACAGGGAGCTAACTATGGCTACACCTTC,CASSSLQGANYGYTF
TRBJ2-5,TRBV11-1,TRBD2,-,TGTGCCAGCAGCTGGGGGACTAGCGGGGCAGGGGAGACCCAGTACTTC,CASSWGTSGAGETQYF
TRBJ2-7,TRBV5-1,TRBD1,once,TGCGCCAGCAGCTCACCCGGGACAGGGAACTACGAGCAGTACTTC,CASSSPGTGNYEQYF
TRBJ2-3,TRBV5-4,-,-,TGTGCCAGCAGCACGGACAGCAAAAGCACAGATACGCAGTATTTT,CASSTDSKSTDTQYF
TRBJ1-1,TRBV28,-,-,TGTGCCAGCAGCCACCGCTCCTCGGGCCTGGGCACTGAAGCTTTCTTT,CASSHRSSGLGTEAFF
TRBJ2-7,TRBV29-1,-,-,TGCAGCGTTGCGGTTGCGGATCTGAAGAGGGCCGAGCAGTACTTC,CSVAVADLKRAEQYF
TRBJ2-5,TRBV5-4,TRBD2,-,TGTGCCAGCAGCCCCTCATTCGGACTAGCGAGTCAAGAGACCCAGTACTTC,CASSPSFGLASQETQYF
TRBJ1-5,TRBV7-2,-,-,TGTGCCAGCAGCCCCAGGGACGGGCAGCAGCCCCAGCATTTT,CASSPRDGQQPQHF
TRBJ1-1,TRBV5-1,-,-,TGCGCCAGCAGCTTGCGGACGGGGGCGAACACTGAAGCTTTCTTT,CASSLRTGANTEAFF
TRBJ1-2,TRBV11-2,-,-,TGTGCCAGCAGCTTAGGTGAACAGGGAGGCTATGGCTACACCTTC,CASSLGEQGGYGYTF
TRBJ1-4,TRBV20-1,-,-,TGCAGTGCTAGTAGTGGGGGACGGACTAATGAAAAACTGTTTTTT,CSASSGGRTNEKLFF
TRBJ1-5,TRBV19,TRBD1,-,TGTGCCAGTAGTATCACAGGGGAGGTGGGACAGCCCCAGCATTTT,CASSITGEVGQPQHF
TRBJ1-1,TRBV5-1,TRBD1,-,TGCGCCAGCAGTTTTCATGAAATTGGGACAGGGGACACTGAAGCTTTCTTT,CASSFHEIGTGDTEAFF
TRBJ1-5,TRBV7-9,-,-,TGTGCCAGCAGCTTAGAGAATAGCAATCAGCCCCAGCATTTT,CASSLENSNQPQHF
TRBJ2-3,TRBV6-1,TRBD2,-,TGTGCCAGCAGTGTCGGAGCGGGACTAGCGTACACAGATACGCAGTATTTT,CASSVGAGLAYTDTQYF
TRBJ2-7,TRBV28,TRBD2,-,TGTGCCAGCAGTGGAATGACTAGCGTCTCCTACGAGCAGTACTTC,CASSGMTSVSYEQYF
TRBJ1-6,TRBV5-6,-,-,TGTGCCAGCAGCGGTGGGGGCAGACTTAGGATTACACCCCTCCACTTT,CASSGGGRLRITPLHF
TRBJ1-2,TRBV6-5,-,-,TGTGCCAGCAGTTCCCCACAGGGATGGGTGGGCTACACCTTC,CASSSPQGWVGYTF
TRBJ1-5,TRBV4-1,TRBD1,-,TGCGCCAGCAGCCAAGAGGACAGGGGCAACAATCAGCCCCAGCATTTT,CASSQEDRGNNQPQHF
TRBJ1-6,TRBV18,TRBD1,-,TGTGCCAGCTCACCACTTTTCGGGACAGGGGGAAATAATTCACCCCTCCACTTT,CASSPLFGTGGNNSPLHF
TRBJ2-5,TRBV19,TRBD2,-,TGTGCCAGTAGTTCCCCGACTAGCGGAGGACACCTTCTCCAGTACTTC,CASSSPTSGGHLLQYF
TRBJ2-3,TRBV6-5,-,-,TGTGCCAGCAGCCATGGGGCGGATGGCACAGATACGCAGTATTTT,CASSHGADGTDTQYF
TRBJ1-2,TRBV11-2,TRBD1,-,TGTGCCAGCAGCCAGAGGGGGACAGGCTCTAACTATGGCTACACCTTC,CASSQRGTGSNYGYTF
TRBJ2-1,TRBV7-2,TRBD2,-,TGTGCCAGCAGCCCCTATTTCGGGGCGGGAGCGGATCGCAATGAGCAGTTCTTC,CASSPYFGAGADRNEQFF
TRBJ1-1,TRBV19,-,-,TGTGCCAGTAGTATCGAGGGTCCCACTGAAGCTTTCTTT,CASSIEGPTEAFF
TRBJ1-5,TRBV6-5,-,-,TGTGCCAGCAGTTACTCGGGTCTTAGCAATCAGCCCCAGCATTTT,CASSYSGLSNQPQHF
TRBJ2-7,TRBV11-2,TRBD2,many,TGTGCCAGCAGCATCCCGGGACTAGCGGGAGGAAGTCCACGGGACGAGCAGTACTTC,CASSIPGLAGGSPRDEQYF
TRBJ2-3,TRBV1,-,-,TGCACCAGCAGCCAAATCCTTACACATAGCACAGATACGCAGTATTTT,CTSSQILTHSTDTQYF
TRBJ2-5,TRBV3-1/TRBV3-2,TRBD1,-,TGTGCCAGCAGACAAGACAGGGGTTGGGAGACCCAGTACTTC,CASRQDRGWETQYF
TRBJ2-5,TRBV6-4,TRBD1,-,TGTGCCAGCAGTCGGGACAGTCAAGAGACCCAGTACTTC,CASSRDSQETQYF
TRBJ1-1,TRBV13,-,once,TGTGCCAGCAGCCCATCGGCGGCAGCCGTTGAAGCTTTCTTT,CASSPSAAAVEAFF
TRBJ2-1,TRBV7-2,TRBD1,-,TGTGCCAGCAGCCGCTGGACAGGCCTGAAGAATGAGCAGTTCTTC,CASSRWTGLKNEQFF
TRBJ2-7,TRBV12-3/TRBV12-4,-,once,TGTGCCAGCGGGTCATCCTCCTACGAGCAGTACTTC,CASGSSSYEQYF
TRBJ2-1,TRBV5-6,-,-,TGTGCCAGCAGCCCTGACCGGAGGAATGAGCAGTTCTTC,CASSPDRRNEQFF
TRBJ1-4,TRBV3-1/TRBV3-2,-,once,TGTGCCAGCAGCCAAGAAACTGGCAGTCAGGAAAAACTGTTTTTT,CASSQETGSQEKLFF
TRBJ1-2,TRBV19,TRBD1,-,TGTGCCAGTAGTTCCAGGAACAGGGGGCAGTATGGCTACACCTTC,CASSSRNRGQYGYTF
TRBJ1-3,TRBV5-1,TRBD1,-,TGCGCCAGCAGCTTGCAACCGCAATCGGACAGGGGATGGAGAAACACCATATATTTT,CASSLQPQSDRGWRNTIYF
TRBJ1-1,TRBV15,-,-,TGTGCCACCAGCAGAGATATTGGGGGTTACAAGAACACTGAAGCTTTCTTT,CATSRDIGGYKNTEAFF
TRBJ1-2,TRBV29-1,TRBD1,-,TGCAGCGTTCAAACAGGGGGCGCAGGGTATGGCTACACCTTC,CSVQTGGAGYGYTF
TRBJ1-1,TRBV27,-,few,TGTGCCAGCAGTTCCCCCCACCTGAACACTGAAGCTTTCTTT,CASSSPHLNTEAFF
TRBJ2-2,TRBV3-1/TRBV3-2,TRBD1,-,TGTGCCAGCAGCCTGGGCAACAGGGGCTCCACCGGGGAGCTGTTTTTT,CASSLGNRGSTGELFF
TRBJ2-2,TRBV5-1,TRBD2,-,TGCGCCAGCAGCTTGGCACTAGCGGGGAACACCGGGGAGCTGTTTTTT,CASSLALAGNTGELFF
TRBJ2-7,TRBV4-1,-,-,TGCGCCAGCAGCCCCGGCGGAGGGATCTACGAGCAGTACTTC,CASSPGGGIYEQYF
TRBJ2-1,TRBV4-2,TRBD2,once,TGTGCCAGCAGAGAACCTAGCGGGAGGTCCAATGAGCAGTTCTTC,CASREPSGRSNEQFF
TRBJ1-6,TRBV25-1,-,-,TGTGCCAGCAGATCTGATTTCTCCTATAATTCACCCCTCCACTTT,CASRSDFSYNSPLHF
TRBJ2-5,TRBV11-2,-,-,TGTGCCAGCAGCTCCCGCCCTCTAGCGTTGGAAGAGACCCAGTACTTC,CASSSRPLALEETQYF
TRBJ2-5,TRBV19,-,-,TGTGCCAGTAGTACCCCGCCGGGTGGAATCAGGACGGAGACCCAGTACTTC,CASSTPPGGIRTETQYF
TRBJ2-2,TRBV11-3,-,-,TGTGCCAGCAGACCTCACGGGGAGCTGTTTTTT,CASRPHGELFF
TRBJ1-1,TRBV27,-,once,TGTGCCAGCAGTCAAATGATGAACACTGAAGCTTTCTTT,CASSQMMNTEAFF